This TCR beta chain stems from a study of Ad26.COV2.S vaccination and SARS-CoV-2 variants. Study background: Recipients of Ad26.COV2.S got it intramuscularly, once or twice 56 days apart.

TCRdb's copy holds only in-frame clones and misses some; the assay was immunoSEQ multiplex PCR. The sample holds fewer than 400,000 clones, about 88% seen once. This sample's treatment: over 15 received Ad26.COV2.S at low or high dose, single or two shots; a few received placebo; per-sample allocation not given. Day 63 after the first vaccine or placebo injection was the time point for sampling. Germline loops: CDR1 MNHEY, CDR2 SVGAGI. This CDR3 contains 12 residues. The ends were cut back, 8 bases at V and 7 bases at J, with 12 bases in the middle. As to this clone: The antigen remains undetermined.

Findings and limits, study-wide: For non-spike TCRs, breadth in vaccine recipients resembled that in placebo recipients. Substantial breadth in spike-specific CD8+ and CD4+ T cell responses was reportedly seen after vaccination.

The gene calls are TRBV6-5 and TRBJ1-5; D is uncertain. Sequencing used peripheral blood, obtained in a trial of Ad26.COV2.S vaccine versus placebo. The clonotype originates from a person aged 18-60 years who received the Ad26.COV2.S COVID-19 vaccine or a placebo. The CDR3 bases are TGTGCCAGCCGAAAGGTTGACCAGCCCCAGCATTTT. It is translated as CASRKVDQPQHF.